The 9 T cell receptor beta chains below were found in one sample sequenced in a study of PD-L1 blockade in urothelial cancer. Described time point: pretreatment peripheral blood. The data were produced by immunoSEQ multiplex PCR, yet TCRdb's version contains in-frame clones alone and is incomplete. This sample has approximately 72,000 clones; around 86% occur once, and the top ten carry under 15%. Specimen: PBMCs, collected around atezolizumab (anti-PD-L1) treatment. The source is a man aged 55-75 years with urothelial cancer.

The rearrangement joins TRBV11-2 to TRBJ2-7, with 10 bases that match TRBD2. The CDR3 consists of 15 residues. Germline V CDR1 and CDR2: SGHAT, FQNNGV. V gave up 4 bases and J gave up 2 bases; unmatched junction bases: 5. The CDR3 loop reads CASSSGSGGPYEQYF. In DNA form, the CDR3 reads TGTGCCAGCAGCTCCGGTAGCGGGGGGCCCTACGAGCAGTACTTC.

The chain has TRBV27 and TRBJ2-3; D may be TRBD2 (5 bases). In germline, CDR1 is MNHEY, CDR2 SMNVEV (reference sequence). The CDR3 sequence is 14 residues long. The V and J ends lost 6 bases and 4 bases respectively, with 14 bases between them. This CDR3 reads CASRRVGEADTQYF. In DNA, the CDR3 is TGTGCCAGCAGGAGGGTCGGAGAGGCAGATACGCAGTATTTT.

This chain joins TRBV5-1 and TRBJ2-7, with 9 bases that match TRBD1. The CDR3 sequence is 15 residues long. Germline V gives CDR1 SGHRS, CDR2 YFSETQ. The trim removed 2 bases at V and 7 bases at J, leaving 10 bases unmatched. CDR3 sequence (DNA): TGCGCCAGCAGCTTATCGACAGGGGGGGGAGGAGAGCAGTACTTC. Translated, it gives CASSLSTGGGGEQYF.

This chain joins TRBV14 and TRBJ2-7; tentatively, D is TRBD2 (5 bases). With 0 bases removed from V and 4 bases from J, the gap between germline ends came to 13 bases. CDR3 length: 15 amino acids. The germline V gene has CDR1 SGHDN and CDR2 FVKESK. The CDR3 here is CASSQDRAELYEQYF. The CDR3 DNA follows: TGTGCCAGCAGCCAAGATCGAGCGGAGCTATACGAGCAGTACTTC.

The genes are TRBV5-1 and TRBJ1-1; D may be TRBD1 (5 bases). Per germline, CDR1 SGHRS and CDR2 YFSETQ. Trimming removed 0 bases at V and 9 bases at J, with 15 bases between. The CDR3 is made up of 14 amino acids. CDR3 loop: CASSLDTAGRKAFF. CDR3 nucleotides: TGCGCCAGCAGCTTGGACACCGCAGGGCGGAAAGCTTTCTTT.

The rearrangement uses TRBV5-4 and TRBJ2-3; D gene ambiguous. This CDR3 contains 14 residues. Germline V gene sequence: CDR1 SGHNT, CDR2 YYREEE (reference sequence). The ends were cut back, 0 bases at V and 2 bases at J, with 7 bases in the middle. CDR3 sequence: CASSLGGATDTQYF. In nucleotides, the CDR3 is TGTGCCAGCAGCTTGGGAGGCGCCACAGATACGCAGTATTTT.

CDR3 nucleotide sequence: TGTGCCATCAGCCCGACAGGGGGCTATCGGGTCAATCAGCCCCAGCATTTT. This translates into CAISPTGGYRVNQPQHF. This rearrangement joins TRBV10-3 to TRBJ1-5; 10 bases map to TRBD1. The CDR3 runs 17 residues. Germline values: CDR1 ENHRY, CDR2 SYGVKD. J gave up 3 bases and V 6 bases, and 11 bases lay outside the gene matches.

The chain combines TRBV5-4 with TRBJ2-3, with 8 bases that match TRBD2. This CDR3 region has 15 residues. Germline CDR1 is SGHNT and CDR2 is YYREEE (reference sequence). Germline trimming cut 2 bases from V and 1 base from J; bases unmatched to any gene: 3. CDR3 in amino acids: CASSFSGGGTDTQYF. The CDR3 DNA is TGTGCCAGCAGCTTCAGCGGGGGAGGCACAGATACGCAGTATTTT. Full variable domain (outside the CDR3, taken from reference TRBV5-4 and TRBJ2-3): ETGVTQSPTHLIKTRGQQVTLRCSSQSGHNTVSWYQQALGQGPQFIFQYYREEENGRGNFPPRFSGLQFPNYSSELNVNALELDDSALYLCASSFSGGGTDTQYFGPGTRLTVL.

The rearrangement uses TRBV7-2 and TRBJ2-5, with 13 bases that match TRBD2. The germline CDR1 and CDR2 sequences are SGHTA and FQGNSA. This CDR3 region has 18 residues. V lost 5 bases, J lost 4 bases, and 13 bases stayed unmatched. The CDR3 nucleotides read TGTGCCAGCAGCCCAGGACTAGCGGGGGTCGCCCCGAGAGAGACCCAGTACTTC. Translation: CASSPGLAGVAPRETQYF.